Sequencing of this TCR beta chain was carried out in a study of blood T cell repertoires in COVID-19. Study-level background: Nucleic acid was either cDNA or gDNA, and it came from T cells, B-cell-depleted T cells, or PBMCs.

TCRdb's copy holds only in-frame clones and misses some; the assay was immunoSEQ multiplex PCR. The table shows about 210,000 clones, with around 82% occurring only once. The germline V gene encodes CDR1 SGHRS and CDR2 YFSETQ. This CDR3 is 15 amino acids long. The ends were cut back, 5 bases at V and 2 bases at J, with 17 bases in the middle. The chain couples TRBV5-1 to TRBJ2-7, with a weak D call TRBD1 (7 bases). Sequenced input: peripheral blood. The origin of this receptor is a woman aged 40 to 50 with active or convalescent COVID-19. The CDR3 loop reads CASRRDWDSPYEQYF. DNA of the CDR3: TGCGCCAGCAGAAGGGACTGGGACAGCCCCTACGAGCAGTACTTC.